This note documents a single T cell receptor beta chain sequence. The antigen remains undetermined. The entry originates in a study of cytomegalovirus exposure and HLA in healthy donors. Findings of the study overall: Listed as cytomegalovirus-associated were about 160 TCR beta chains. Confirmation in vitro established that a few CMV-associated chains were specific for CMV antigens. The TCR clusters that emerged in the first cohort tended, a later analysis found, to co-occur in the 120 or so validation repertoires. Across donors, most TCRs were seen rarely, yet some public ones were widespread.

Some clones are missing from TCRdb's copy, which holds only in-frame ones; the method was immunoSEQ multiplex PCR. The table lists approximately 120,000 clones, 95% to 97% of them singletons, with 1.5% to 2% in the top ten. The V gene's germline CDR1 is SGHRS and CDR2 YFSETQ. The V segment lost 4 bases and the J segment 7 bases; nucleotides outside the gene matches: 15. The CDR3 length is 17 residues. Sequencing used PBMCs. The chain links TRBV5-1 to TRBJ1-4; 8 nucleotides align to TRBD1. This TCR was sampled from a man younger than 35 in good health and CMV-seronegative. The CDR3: CASSPGTGLVVGEKLFF. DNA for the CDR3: TGCGCCAGCAGCCCCGGGACAGGACTGGTGGTGGGTGAAAAACTGTTTTTT.